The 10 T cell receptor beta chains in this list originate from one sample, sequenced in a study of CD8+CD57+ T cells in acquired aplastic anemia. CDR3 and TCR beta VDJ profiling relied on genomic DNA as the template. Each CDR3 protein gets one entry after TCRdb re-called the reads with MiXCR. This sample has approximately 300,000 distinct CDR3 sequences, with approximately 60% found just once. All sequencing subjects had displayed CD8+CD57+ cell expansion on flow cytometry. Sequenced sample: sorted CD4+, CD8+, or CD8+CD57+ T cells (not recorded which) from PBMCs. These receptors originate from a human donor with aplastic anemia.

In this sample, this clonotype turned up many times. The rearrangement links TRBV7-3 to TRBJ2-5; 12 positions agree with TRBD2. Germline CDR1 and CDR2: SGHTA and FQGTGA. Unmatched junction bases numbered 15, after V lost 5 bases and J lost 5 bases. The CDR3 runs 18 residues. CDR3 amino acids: CASSLDSSGGAGSETQYF. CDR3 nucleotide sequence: TGTGCCAGCAGCCTCGACTCTAGCGGGGGGGCGGGATCGGAGACCCAGTACTTC.

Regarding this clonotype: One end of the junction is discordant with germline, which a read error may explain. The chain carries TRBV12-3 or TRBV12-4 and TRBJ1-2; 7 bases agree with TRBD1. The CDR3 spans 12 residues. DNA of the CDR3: TGCGCCAGCAGCGGACAGGACTATGGCTACACCTTC. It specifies CASSGQDYGYTF.

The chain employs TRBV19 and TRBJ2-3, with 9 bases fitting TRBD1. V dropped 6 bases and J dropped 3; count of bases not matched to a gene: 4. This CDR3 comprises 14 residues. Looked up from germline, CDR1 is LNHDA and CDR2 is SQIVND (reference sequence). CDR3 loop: CASSSQGATDTQYF. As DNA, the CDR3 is TGTGCCAGTAGCTCACAGGGGGCTACAGATACGCAGTATTTT. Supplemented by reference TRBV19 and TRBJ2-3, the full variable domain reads DGGITQSPKYLFRKEGQNVTLSCEQNLNHDAMYWYRQDPGQGLRLIYYSQIVNDFQKGDIAEGYSVSREKKESFPLTVTSAQKNPTAFYLCASSSQGATDTQYFGPGTRLTVL.

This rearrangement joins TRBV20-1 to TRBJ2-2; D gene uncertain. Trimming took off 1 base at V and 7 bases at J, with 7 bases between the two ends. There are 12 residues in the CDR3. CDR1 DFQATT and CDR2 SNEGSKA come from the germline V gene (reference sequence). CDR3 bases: TGCAGTGCTAGAGTGGCTAGCGGGGAGCTGTTTTTT. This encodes CSARVASGELFF.

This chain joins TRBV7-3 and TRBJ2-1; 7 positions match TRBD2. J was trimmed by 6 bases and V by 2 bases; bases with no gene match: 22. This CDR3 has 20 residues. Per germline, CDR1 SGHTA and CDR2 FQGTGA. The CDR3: CASSLVAILPRGGRGNEQFF. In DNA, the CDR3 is TGTGCCAGCAGCTTAGTTGCGATCCTCCCCCGAGGCGGGAGAGGCAATGAGCAGTTCTTC.

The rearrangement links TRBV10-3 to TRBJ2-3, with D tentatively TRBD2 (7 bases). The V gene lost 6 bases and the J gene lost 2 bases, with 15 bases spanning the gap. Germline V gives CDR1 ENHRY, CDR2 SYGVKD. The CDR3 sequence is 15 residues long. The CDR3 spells CAIRKGGGFTDTQYF. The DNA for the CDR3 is TGTGCCATCAGGAAGGGGGGGGGCTTCACAGATACGCAGTATTTT.

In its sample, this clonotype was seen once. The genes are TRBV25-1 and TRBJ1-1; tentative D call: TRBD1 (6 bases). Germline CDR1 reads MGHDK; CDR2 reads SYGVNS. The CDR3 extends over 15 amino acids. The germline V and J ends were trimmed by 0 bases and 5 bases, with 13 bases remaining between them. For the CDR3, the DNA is TGTGCCAGCAGTGAATATAGCAGGGGTCGGACTGAAGCTTTCTTT. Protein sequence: CASSEYSRGRTEAFF.

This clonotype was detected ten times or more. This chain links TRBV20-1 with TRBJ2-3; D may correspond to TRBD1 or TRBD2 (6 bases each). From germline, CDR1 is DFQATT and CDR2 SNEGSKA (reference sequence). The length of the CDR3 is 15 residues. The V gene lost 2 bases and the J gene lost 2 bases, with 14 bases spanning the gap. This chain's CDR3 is CSARRRGALTDTQYF. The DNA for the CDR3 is TGCAGTGCTAGAAGGAGGGGGGCTCTCACAGATACGCAGTATTTT.

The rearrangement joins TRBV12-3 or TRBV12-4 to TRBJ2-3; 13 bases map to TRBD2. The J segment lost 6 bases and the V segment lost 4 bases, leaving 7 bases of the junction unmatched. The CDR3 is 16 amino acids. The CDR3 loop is CASSSGLAGPGDTQYF. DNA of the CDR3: TGTGCCAGCAGTTCGGGACTAGCGGGGCCGGGGGATACGCAGTATTTT.

CDR3 sequence (DNA): TGTGCCACCAGCAGAGAAGATGGGGGGTACGAGCAGTACTTC. Its protein product is CATSREDGGYEQYF. The V and J genes are TRBV15 and TRBJ2-7, with D possibly matching TRBD2 (6 bases). In germline, CDR1 is LNHNV, CDR2 YYDKDF (reference sequence). Trimming stripped 0 bases from V and 4 bases from J, with 10 bases between. The length of the CDR3 is 14 residues.